These 21 T cell receptor beta chains were all obtained from the same sample, sequenced in a study of radiation and T cells in renal cell carcinoma. Documented time point: blood 2 weeks post-SBRT. Regarding treatment: 15 Gy SBRT to primary tumor, nephrectomy 4 weeks later. Data came from immunoSEQ multiplex PCR; TCRdb stores just in-frame clones and leaves some out. The table has just over 150,000 clones, 80% to 90% seen once. The sequencing here drew on blood, taken from a patient whose treatment included radiotherapy and nephrectomy. These receptors all come from a woman aged 50 to 60 with renal cell carcinoma.

The V call is TRBV5-4, the J call TRBJ2-1; maybe TRBD1 (5 bases). The germline V and J ends were trimmed by 4 bases and 0 bases, with 8 bases remaining between them. CDR1 is SGHNT and CDR2 is YYREEE in the germline V gene (reference sequence). The CDR3 runs to 14 residues. The CDR3 here is CASSQQGSYNEQFF. DNA of the CDR3: TGTGCCAGCAGCCAGCAGGGCTCCTACAATGAGCAGTTCTTC.

This rearrangement joins TRBV10-3 to TRBJ2-5; perhaps TRBD1 as D (6 bases). The closer fit of TRBJ2-7 to the DNA end suggests the J call may be wrong. CDR1 ENHRY and CDR2 SYGVKD come from the germline V gene. The CDR3 spans 14 residues. CDR3 sequence (DNA): TGTGCCATCAGTGAGGGACAGAGTTCGGCCGAGCAGTACTTC. Its translation is CAISEGQSSAEQYF.

The rearrangement uses TRBV6-6 and TRBJ1-1; D is undetermined. The V gene's germline CDR1 is MNHNY and CDR2 SVGAGI (reference sequence). This CDR3 is 14 amino acids long. Trimming left V 5 bases short and J 0 bases short, with 10 bases between. The CDR3 coding sequence is TGTGCCAGCAGTCGTGGAGAGGTGAACACTGAAGCTTTCTTT. Translating gives CASSRGEVNTEAFF.

The chain has TRBV9 and TRBJ1-6; D may be TRBD1 (5 bases). V was pared by 3 bases and J by 8 bases, with 24 bases between. The CDR3 spans 18 residues. Germline loops: CDR1 SGDLS, CDR2 YYNGEE. CDR3 DNA: TGTGCCAGCAGCGAGAGAAGCCGGGGCGGGGATTGGTATTCACCCCTCCACTTT. Its protein is CASSERSRGGDWYSPLHF.

The chain couples TRBV6-1 to TRBJ2-3; 15 bases align to TRBD2. Germline V gives CDR1 MNHNS, CDR2 SASEGT. This CDR3 spans 15 amino acids. V lost 8 bases and J lost 6; bases outside the gene matches: 6. The CDR3 loop is CASGLAGGPTDTQYF. CDR3 bases: TGTGCCAGCGGACTAGCGGGGGGGCCTACGGATACGCAGTATTTT.

V and J are TRBV4-1 and TRBJ2-2; the match to TRBD1 covers 11 bases. This CDR3 is 15 amino acids long. The germline gives CDR1 MGHRA, CDR2 YSYEKL. The V and J ends lost 5 bases and 2 bases, in that order; junction bases with no gene match: 1. CDR3 in amino acids: CASSGTGGNTGELFF. The CDR3 nucleotides are TGCGCCAGCAGCGGGACAGGGGGAAACACCGGGGAGCTGTTTTTT.

The chain uses TRBV6-6 and TRBJ2-7; a possible D gene is TRBD1 (6 bases). Trimming shortened V by 2 bases and J by 4 bases, and 12 bases separated the two germline ends. Germline CDR1 MNHNY, CDR2 SVGAGI (reference sequence). There are 14 residues in the CDR3. This CDR3 reads CASSYDRLGYEQYF. The CDR3 bases are TGTGCCAGCAGTTACGACAGGCTCGGATACGAGCAGTACTTC.

Written as DNA, the CDR3 is TGTGCCAGCAGCTTAGCAGGGGCAGCAATTAATGAAAAACTGTTTTTT. This encodes CASSLAGAAINEKLFF. The genes are TRBV7-8 and TRBJ1-4; maybe TRBD1 (5 bases). Germline assignment: CDR1 SGHVS and CDR2 FQNEAQ. The CDR3 has 16 amino acids. The V gene lost 0 bases and the J gene lost 4 bases, with 12 bases spanning the gap.

V and J are TRBV2 and TRBJ1-4; unclear D gene. The germline V gene encodes CDR1 SNHLY and CDR2 FYNNEI. The CDR3 is 14 amino acids. V dropped 4 bases and J dropped 5 bases, with 11 bases sitting between them. The CDR3 DNA reads TGTGCCAGCAGTGTATGGGGTGGCAATGAAAAACTGTTTTTT. Residues: CASSVWGGNEKLFF. The entire variable domain, with the rest obtained from reference TRBV2 and TRBJ1-4, is as follows: EPEVTQTPSHQVTQMGQEVILRCVPISNHLYFYWYRQILGQKVEFLVSFYNNEISEKSEIFDDQFSVERPDGSNFTLKIRSTKLEDSAMYFCASSVWGGNEKLFFGSGTQLSVL.

The genes are TRBV9 and TRBJ1-3; unclear D gene. The CDR3 is 16 residues long. Trimming took off 4 bases at V and 4 bases at J, with 18 bases between the two ends. Germline V CDR1 and CDR2: SGDLS, YYNGEE. The CDR3 region is CASSPDGVVGGNTIYF. Written as DNA, the CDR3 is TGTGCCAGCAGCCCAGATGGGGTAGTAGGGGGAAACACCATATATTTT.

The J gene is TRBJ2-3, the V gene TRBV5-1; 8 positions agree with TRBD2. V lost 3 bases, J lost 0 bases, and 6 bases stayed unmatched. This CDR3 contains 16 residues. Germline CDR1 and CDR2: SGHRS and YFSETQ. CDR3: CASSSLGGGSTDTQYF. DNA for the CDR3: TGCGCCAGCAGCTCCTTGGGCGGGGGGAGCACAGATACGCAGTATTTT.

The genes are TRBV7-2 and TRBJ1-5; D is ambiguous. Trimming cost V 1 base and J 8 bases, with 18 bases left between them. CDR3 length: 16 residues. Germline loops: CDR1 SGHTA, CDR2 FQGNSA. CDR3 region: CASSLGANLRSEPQHF. The CDR3 region has the DNA TGTGCCAGCAGCTTAGGGGCAAATCTCAGGAGTGAGCCCCAGCATTTT.

The sample holds one count of this clone. The chain carries TRBV5-6 and TRBJ1-2, with a weak D call TRBD1 (5 bases). The CDR3 loop spans 13 amino acids. V was trimmed by 4 bases and J by 12 bases, leaving 19 bases between them. CDR1 is SGHDT and CDR2 is YYEEEE in the germline V gene. This chain's CDR3 is CASSHRDLDTHTF. The CDR3, as DNA: TGTGCCAGCAGCCACCGGGACCTGGACACGCACACCTTC.

The gene calls are TRBV21-1 and TRBJ1-2. TRBV21-1 represents a pseudogene. This CDR3 region has 14 residues. CDR3: CASSKGVRSEGYTF. The CDR3 DNA reads TGTGCCAGCAGCAAAGGGGTCCGGTCAGAGGGCTACACCTTC.

Comment on this clone: At one of its ends the junction is not consistent with the germline gene, which may arise from a read error. This rearrangement joins TRBV7-7 to TRBJ2-5; D uncertain. In germline, CDR1 is SSHAT, CDR2 FNYEAQ (reference sequence). The CDR3 spans 15 residues. The CDR3 loop reads CASSLLGMEQETQYF. CDR3 coding DNA: TGTGCTAGCAGCTTATTAGGCATGGAACAAGAGACCCAGTACTTC.

This clone was detected only once. The gene calls are TRBV9 and TRBJ1-4; D gene uncertain. Trimming removed 0 bases from V and 0 bases from J, with 12 bases in between. CDR3 length: 17 residues. From germline, CDR1 is SGDLS and CDR2 YYNGEE. CDR3 protein: CASSVVGRAATNEKLFF. CDR3 DNA: TGTGCCAGCAGCGTAGTAGGTAGGGCCGCAACTAATGAAAAACTGTTTTTT.

Details on this clone: The DNA is left out, because the CDR3 cannot be placed on it with certainty; the CDR3 is given as TCRdb lists it. This chain connects TRBV6-1 to TRBJ1-1. Both ends counted, the CDR3 spans 13 residues. CDR1 and CDR2 (germline): MNHNS, SASEGT. CDR3: CASILAVNTEAFF.

This clone was found once. The V and J genes are TRBV19 and TRBJ2-7; the D call may be TRBD1 or TRBD2 (6 bases each). V was clipped by 3 bases and J by 6 bases, with 18 bases between them. CDR1 and CDR2 from the germline V gene are LNHDA and SQIVND (reference sequence). This CDR3 has 15 residues. CDR3 protein: CASSIFVGGSGEQYF. The CDR3 coding sequence is TGTGCCAGTAGTATTTTTGTGGGGGGCTCTGGCGAGCAGTACTTC.

CDR3 residues: CASKTRGGVRYGYTF. CDR3 sequence (DNA): TGTGCCAGCAAAACACGGGGGGGAGTCCGCTATGGCTACACCTTC. The chain is built from TRBV6-5 and TRBJ1-2; possibly TRBD1 for D (5 bases). Germline V lookup: CDR1 MNHEY, CDR2 SVGAGI. The length of the CDR3 is 15 residues. V shed 7 bases and J shed 4 bases, with 19 bases lying between them.

V and J are TRBV5-6 and TRBJ1-2; the match to TRBD1 covers 7 bases. CDR1 SGHDT and CDR2 YYEEEE come from the germline V gene. This CDR3 spans 13 amino acids. V shed 4 bases and J 4 bases; nucleotides not matched to a gene: 4. This CDR3 is CASSQGQSYGYTF. The CDR3 bases are TGTGCCAGCAGCCAGGGACAGAGCTATGGCTACACCTTC.

The chain carries TRBV7-9 and TRBJ2-7, with TRBD1 identical over 8 bases. Germline V lookup: CDR1 SEHNR, CDR2 FQNEAQ (reference sequence). V was clipped by 0 bases and J by 3 bases; unmatched bases: 1. The CDR3 is 14 residues long. In nucleotides, the CDR3 is TGTGCCAGCAGCTTAGCCGACAGGGGCTACGAGCAGTACTTC. Translating it yields CASSLADRGYEQYF.